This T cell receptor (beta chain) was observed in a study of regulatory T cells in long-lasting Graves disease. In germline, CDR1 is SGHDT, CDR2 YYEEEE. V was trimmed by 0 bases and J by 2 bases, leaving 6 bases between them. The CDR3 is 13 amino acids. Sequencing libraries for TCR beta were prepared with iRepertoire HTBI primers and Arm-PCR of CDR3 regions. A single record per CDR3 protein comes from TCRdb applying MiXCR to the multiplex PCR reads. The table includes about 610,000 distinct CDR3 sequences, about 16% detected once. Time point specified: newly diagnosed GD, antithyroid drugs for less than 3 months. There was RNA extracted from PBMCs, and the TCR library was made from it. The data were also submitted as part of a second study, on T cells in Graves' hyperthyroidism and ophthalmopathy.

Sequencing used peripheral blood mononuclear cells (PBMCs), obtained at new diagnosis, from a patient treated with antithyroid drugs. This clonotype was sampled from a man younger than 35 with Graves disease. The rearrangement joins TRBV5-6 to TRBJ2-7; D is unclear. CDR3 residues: CASSLERPYEQYF. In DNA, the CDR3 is TGTGCCAGCAGCTTGGAACGTCCCTACGAGCAGTACTTC.